The present entry profiles one TCR beta chain with its context. The sample is drawn from a study of T cell responses to AZD1222 COVID-19 vaccine. The V gene end was trimmed by 5 bases and the J gene end by 0 bases; junction bases not matched to a gene: 4. The CDR3 has 15 amino acids. Germline V gene lookup returns CDR1 LGHNA and CDR2 YNFKEQ. The repertoire was sequenced with immunoSEQ multiplex PCR; TCRdb's copy has only in-frame clones and lacks some. The data hold some 150,000 clones, with roughly 86% observed a single time. V is TRBV4-2 and J is TRBJ2-1, with 7 bases matching TRBD1. This clonotype originated in an adult who received the AZD1222 COVID-19 vaccine. The material was peripheral blood, obtained 28 days after the second AZD1222 dose. The CDR3 region is CASSARDSSYNEQFF. The CDR3 region has the DNA TGTGCCAGCAGCGCCCGGGACAGCTCCTACAATGAGCAGTTCTTC.